These T cell receptor beta chains were read from a single sample in a study of T cell repertoires in cytomegalovirus infection. No antigen has been identified for these receptors. TCRdb fed the reads into MiXCR, producing one record per CDR3 protein. Here the sample spans approximately 1,000,000 distinct CDR3 sequences, less than 40% being singletons. Source: cultured CD8+ T cells from PBMCs, taken from culture after CMV antigen stimulation. Every receptor here comes from a human donor in good health (CMV status not recorded). Some clones in this sample may be carry-over from other donors' samples. CDR3s include the opening cysteine and the closing phenylalanine or tryptophan. The D gene is left open where the match is weak. Size tells how often a clone was seen (once, few, many) or the class of an expanded clone, and some rows leave it out.

v_gene: TRBV18
d_gene: .
j_gene: TRBJ2-5
abundance: .
CDR3aa: CASSPPKGQQETQYF
CDR3nt: TGTGCCAGCTCACCGCCGAAAGGTCAACAAGAGACCCAGTACTTC

v_gene: TRBV7-6
d_gene: .
j_gene: TRBJ1-4
abundance: .
CDR3aa: CASSPDRILFF
CDR3nt: TGTGCCAGCAGCCCCGACAGGATTTTGTTTTTT

v_gene: TRBV7-2
d_gene: TRBD2
j_gene: TRBJ2-1
abundance: many
CDR3aa: CASSPEGLAGAPMIGQFF
CDR3nt: TGTGCCAGCAGCCCAGAGGGACTAGCGGGGGCCCCAATGATTGGGCAGTTCTTC

v_gene: TRBV7-9
d_gene: .
j_gene: TRBJ2-5
abundance: few
CDR3aa: CASSPKGGNQETQYF
CDR3nt: TGTGCCAGCAGCCCTAAAGGGGGAAATCAAGAGACCCAGTACTTC

v_gene: TRBV7-9
d_gene: TRBD2
j_gene: TRBJ2-3
abundance: few
CDR3aa: CASSLRASGGMDTQYF
CDR3nt: TGTGCCAGCAGCCTCCGGGCTAGCGGGGGTATGGATACGCAGTATTTT

v_gene: TRBV3-1
d_gene: TRBD2
j_gene: TRBJ2-1
abundance: few
CDR3aa: CASSQGPSGGHEQFF
CDR3nt: TGTGCCAGCAGCCAAGGGCCTAGCGGGGGACATGAGCAGTTCTTC

v_gene: TRBV11-2
d_gene: .
j_gene: TRBJ2-2
abundance: .
CDR3aa: CASPNGIQGGTGELFF
CDR3nt: TGTGCCAGCCCGAACGGGATCCAGGGAGGCACCGGGGAGCTGTTTTTT

v_gene: TRBV7-6
d_gene: TRBD1
j_gene: TRBJ1-1
abundance: many
CDR3aa: CASSLGQGATEAFF
CDR3nt: TGTGCCAGCAGTTTAGGACAGGGGGCTACTGAAGCTTTCTTT

v_gene: TRBV12-3/TRBV12-4
d_gene: TRBD1
j_gene: TRBJ2-2
abundance: .
CDR3aa: CATQGASGELFF
CDR3nt: TGTGCTACTCAGGGGGCCTCCGGGGAGCTGTTTTTT

v_gene: TRBV7-8
d_gene: TRBD1
j_gene: TRBJ1-4
abundance: .
CDR3aa: CATGTGRPDFF
CDR3nt: TGTGCCACCGGGACAGGCCGCCCGGATTTTTTT

v_gene: TRBV7-9
d_gene: TRBD1
j_gene: TRBJ2-3
abundance: .
CDR3aa: CASTPGQDTDTQYF
CDR3nt: TGTGCCAGCACCCCTGGACAGGACACAGATACGCAGTATTTT

v_gene: TRBV4-1
d_gene: .
j_gene: TRBJ2-3
abundance: many
CDR3aa: CASSQERGASTDTQYF
CDR3nt: TGCGCCAGCAGCCAAGAAAGGGGAGCTAGCACAGATACGCAGTATTTT

v_gene: TRBV9
d_gene: TRBD1
j_gene: TRBJ1-2
abundance: .
CDR3aa: CASSWGGTGNGGGYTF
CDR3nt: TGTGCCAGCAGCTGGGGGGGGACAGGGAATGGCGGTGGCTACACCTTC

v_gene: TRBV6-5
d_gene: .
j_gene: TRBJ2-7
abundance: few
CDR3aa: CASSPSDPYEQYF
CDR3nt: TGTGCCAGCAGCCCTTCGGACCCCTACGAGCAGTACTTC